The subject of this entry is one TCR beta chain. Its specificity is unknown. The entry originates in a study of T-cell reconstitution after alpha-beta-depleted transplantation in children. General study points: Reported findings indicate that, about two months after transplant, alpha-beta T cells came from several hundred expanded clones, which were derived from non-depleted graft cells.

Unique molecular identifiers were incorporated into the prepared TCRbeta library. A single record per CDR3 protein comes from TCRdb applying MiXCR to the PCR reads. The table has around 250,000 distinct CDR3 sequences, about 25% seen once; the top ten hold around 2.5%. V shed 1 base and J shed 5 bases, with 12 bases lying between them. The CDR3 extends over 13 amino acids. CDR1 and CDR2 from the germline V gene are DFQATT and SNEGSKA (reference sequence). The sequence came from a girl aged 2-10 years with Fanconi anemia, due to receive a stem cell transplant. Sequencing was performed on PBMCs, taken before TCRalphabeta/CD19-depleted stem cell transplant. This chain uses TRBV20-1 with TRBJ2-7; no definite D call. The CDR3 nucleotides are TGCAGTGCTAGAGCATCTTGGGAAAACGAGCAGTACTTC. Protein sequence: CSARASWENEQYF.